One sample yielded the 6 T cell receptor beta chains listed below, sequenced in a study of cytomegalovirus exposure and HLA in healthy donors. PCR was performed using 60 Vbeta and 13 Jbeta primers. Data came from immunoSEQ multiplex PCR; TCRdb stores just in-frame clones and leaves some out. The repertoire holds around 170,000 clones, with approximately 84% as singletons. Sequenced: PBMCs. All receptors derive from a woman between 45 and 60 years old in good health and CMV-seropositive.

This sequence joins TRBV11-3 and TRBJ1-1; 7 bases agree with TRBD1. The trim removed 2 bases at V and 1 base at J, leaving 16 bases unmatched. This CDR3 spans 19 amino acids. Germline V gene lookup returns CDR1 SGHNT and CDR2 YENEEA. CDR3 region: CASSLNIVERGQTNTEAFF. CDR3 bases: TGTGCCAGCAGCTTAAATATCGTCGAGAGGGGACAGACGAACACTGAAGCTTTCTTT.

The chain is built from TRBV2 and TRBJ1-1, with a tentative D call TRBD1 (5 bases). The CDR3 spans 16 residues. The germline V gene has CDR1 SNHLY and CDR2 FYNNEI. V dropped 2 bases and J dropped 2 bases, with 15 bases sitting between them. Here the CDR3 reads CASSEIGQTGNTEAFF. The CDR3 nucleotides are TGTGCCAGCAGTGAAATCGGACAAACCGGAAACACTGAAGCTTTCTTT.

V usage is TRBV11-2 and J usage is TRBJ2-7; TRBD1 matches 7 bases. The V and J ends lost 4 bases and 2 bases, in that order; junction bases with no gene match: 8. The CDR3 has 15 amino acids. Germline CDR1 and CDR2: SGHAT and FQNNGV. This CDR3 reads CASSSQTGIAYEQYF. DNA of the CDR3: TGTGCCAGCAGCTCCCAGACAGGGATCGCCTACGAGCAGTACTTC. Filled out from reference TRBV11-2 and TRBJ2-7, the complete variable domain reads EAGVAQSPRYKIIEKRQSVAFWCNPISGHATLYWYQQILGQGPKLLIQFQNNGVVDDSQLPKDRFSAERLKGVDSTLKIQPAKLEDSAVYLCASSSQTGIAYEQYFGPGTRLTVT.

Here the CDR3 DNA reads TGTGCCAGCAGCCCTCAAACGGGACAGACTTATCAGCCCCAGCATTTT. Protein product: CASSPQTGQTYQPQHF. V and J are TRBV7-8 and TRBJ1-5; 7 positions match TRBD1. This CDR3 spans 16 amino acids. Germline V CDR1 and CDR2: SGHVS, FQNEAQ. V shed 5 bases, J shed 5 bases, and the junction held 12 bases outside the gene matches.

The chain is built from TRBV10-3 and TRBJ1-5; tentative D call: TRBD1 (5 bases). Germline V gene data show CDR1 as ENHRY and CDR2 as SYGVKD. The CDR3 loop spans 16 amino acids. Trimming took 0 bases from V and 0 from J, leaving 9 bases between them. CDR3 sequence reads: CAISESGGNSNQPQHF. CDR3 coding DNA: TGTGCCATCAGTGAGTCGGGGGGAAATAGCAATCAGCCCCAGCATTTT.

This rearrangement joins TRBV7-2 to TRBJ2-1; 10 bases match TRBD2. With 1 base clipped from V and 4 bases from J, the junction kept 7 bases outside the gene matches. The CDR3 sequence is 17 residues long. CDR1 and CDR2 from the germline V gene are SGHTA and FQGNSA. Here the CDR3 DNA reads TGTGCCAGCAGCTTAGTGAGTTCTAGCGGGGGTTACAATGAGCAGTTCTTC. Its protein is CASSLVSSSGGYNEQFF.